One sample yielded the 27 T cell receptor beta chains listed below, sequenced in a study of blood T cell repertoires in COVID-19. The repertoire was sequenced with immunoSEQ multiplex PCR; TCRdb's copy has only in-frame clones and lacks some. Of some 100,000 clones detected, 88% appear once; the ten largest clones hold 5.5% to 6.5%. The sample comprised peripheral blood. All receptors derive from a woman in her fifties or sixties with acute or convalescent COVID-19.

The rearrangement joins TRBV4-1 to TRBJ2-1; 11 nucleotides agree with TRBD2. In germline, CDR1 is MGHRA, CDR2 YSYEKL. V shed 0 bases, J shed 8 bases, and the junction held 9 bases outside the gene matches. CDR3 length: 17 residues. The CDR3 nucleotides are TGCGCCAGCAGCCAAGAAGTTAGCGGGAGGGCCCGCGATGAGCAGTTCTTC. Translating it yields CASSQEVSGRARDEQFF.

This clone came up once. Here the CDR3 DNA reads TGTGCCAGCAGTTACATCCAGAGGCTTGGGACTGAAGCTTTCTTT. It specifies CASSYIQRLGTEAFF. J is TRBJ1-1 and V is TRBV6-5; D gene uncertain. The CDR3 contains 15 residues. V was pared by 2 bases and J by 5 bases, with 15 bases between. CDR1 is MNHEY, CDR2 SVGAGI, per germline.

This clone was seen a few times. This sequence joins TRBV6-5 and TRBJ2-3; D might be TRBD2 (6 bases). Trimming cost V 2 bases and J 4 bases, with 13 bases left between them. The V gene's germline CDR1 is MNHEY and CDR2 SVGAGI. The CDR3 has 15 amino acids. The CDR3 DNA is TGTGCCAGCAGTTACCTCGGGAGTGGGGCAGATACGCAGTATTTT. This sequence encodes CASSYLGSGADTQYF.

This clone is a singleton in its sample. The chain recombines TRBV5-1 with TRBJ1-2, with D tentatively TRBD1 (6 bases). Germline CDR1 reads SGHRS; CDR2 reads YFSETQ. Trimming cost V 2 bases and J 3 bases, with 11 bases left between them. The CDR3 length is 14 residues. CDR3 sequence (DNA): TGCGCCAGCAGCTTAAACAGGGCGGACTATGGCTACACCTTC. Protein sequence: CASSLNRADYGYTF.

The chain uses TRBV2 and TRBJ2-3; D might be TRBD1 (6 bases). Germline-derived CDR1 and CDR2 are SNHLY and FYNNEI. The V end lost 0 bases, the J end lost 5 bases, and 18 bases lay between the germline ends. The CDR3 is 17 amino acids. CDR3 loop: CASSEARSTGWQDTQYF. CDR3 bases: TGTGCCAGCAGTGAAGCGCGATCCACAGGGTGGCAAGATACGCAGTATTTT.

The V call is TRBV6-6, the J call TRBJ1-1; 8 positions match TRBD1. Germline V lookup: CDR1 MNHNY, CDR2 SVGAGI (reference sequence). J was trimmed by 10 bases and V by 6 bases; bases with no gene match: 4. This CDR3 is built from 11 residues. CDR3 DNA: TGTGCCAGCAGCGGTACAGGGGGAGCTTTCTTT. It is translated as CASSGTGGAFF.

This clone was seen only a few times. V is TRBV10-3 and J is TRBJ2-7; D might be TRBD1 (5 bases). The germline gives CDR1 ENHRY, CDR2 SYGVKD. Trimming removed 7 bases at V and 0 bases at J, with 10 bases between. The CDR3 has 13 amino acids. The CDR3 DNA follows: TGTGCCATCAACCAGGGATCCTCCTACGAGCAGTACTTC. It translates to CAINQGSSYEQYF.

The chain links TRBV19 to TRBJ1-1, with TRBD1 as a possible D gene (6 bases). This CDR3 is built from 13 residues. CDR1 and CDR2 from the germline V gene are LNHDA and SQIVND (reference sequence). V was clipped by 7 bases and J by 6 bases, with 15 bases between them. The CDR3 region has the DNA TGTGCCAGTACCGGCGACAGGCTCGCTGAAGCTTTCTTT. Amino acids: CASTGDRLAEAFF.

The genes are TRBV28 and TRBJ1-5; D remains ambiguous. CDR3 size: 14 residues. The germline V gene has CDR1 MDHEN and CDR2 SYDVKM. Trimming removed 6 bases from V and 2 bases from J, with 11 bases in between. DNA for the CDR3: TGTGCCAGCAGCACCAATTCGGGCAATCAGCCCCAGCATTTT. Translating it yields CASSTNSGNQPQHF.

The rearrangement joins TRBV24-1 to TRBJ2-7; no clear D gene. V gave up 0 bases and J gave up 4 bases, with 12 bases separating them. Germline CDR1 is KGHDR and CDR2 is SFDVKD. The CDR3 contains 15 residues. The CDR3: CATSDLHNLEYEQYV. CDR3 nucleotide sequence: TGTGCCACCAGTGATTTGCATAACCTAGAATACGAGCAGTACGTC.

The rearrangement links TRBV19 to TRBJ1-5; possible D gene TRBD1, 5 bases. Trimming took off 6 bases at V and 11 bases at J, with 17 bases between the two ends. Germline CDR1 LNHDA, CDR2 SQIVND (reference sequence). CDR3 length: 13 amino acids. The CDR3 reads CASSPQGVEAQHF. CDR3 in DNA: TGTGCCAGTAGCCCACAAGGGGTTGAAGCCCAGCATTTT.

The chain combines TRBV10-2 with TRBJ2-5, with no clear D. This CDR3 contains 12 residues. The germline V and J ends were trimmed by 2 bases and 5 bases, with 6 bases remaining between them. The V gene's germline CDR1 is WSHSY and CDR2 SAAADI. DNA for the CDR3: TGCGCCAGCAGTGAGGTCAGGGAGACCCAGTACTTC. Translated: CASSEVRETQYF.

This clone has a handful of counts. The chain joins TRBV5-1 to TRBJ1-3; perhaps TRBD1 as D (5 bases). This CDR3 has 15 amino acids. Germline V lookup: CDR1 SGHRS, CDR2 YFSETQ. Trimming stripped 5 bases from V and 0 bases from J, with 12 bases between. CDR3 amino acids: CASSQGATSGNTIYF. CDR3 nucleotides: TGCGCCAGCAGTCAAGGGGCAACCTCTGGAAACACCATATATTTT.

CDR3 loop: CASSRLLGGINEQFF. The CDR3 DNA is TGTGCCAGCAGCAGGCTACTGGGGGGGATTAATGAGCAGTTCTTC. V gene TRBV7-6 combines with J gene TRBJ2-1; 7 bases line up with TRBD2. Unmatched junction bases numbered 11, after V lost 5 bases and J lost 7 bases. The germline V gene has CDR1 SGHVS and CDR2 FNYEAQ. This CDR3 has 15 residues. Drawing the rest from reference TRBV7-6 and TRBJ2-1, the complete variable domain is GAGVSQSPRYKVTKRGQDVALRCDPISGHVSLYWYRQALGQGPEFLTYFNYEAQQDKSGLPNDRFSAERPEGSISTLTIQRTEQRDSAMYRCASSRLLGGINEQFFGPGTRLTVL.

The chain is built from TRBV3-1 (or the pseudogene TRBV3-2) and TRBJ2-5, with 10 bases fitting TRBD2. V shed 4 bases and J 5 bases; nucleotides not matched to a gene: 7. Germline-derived CDR1 and CDR2 are LGHDT and YNNKEL (reference sequence). The CDR3 is made up of 15 amino acids. CDR3 amino acids: CASSPSGRRAETQYF. The DNA of the CDR3 is TGTGCCAGCAGCCCTAGCGGGAGAAGGGCGGAGACCCAGTACTTC.

The V gene is TRBV4-1, the J gene TRBJ1-1, with D perhaps TRBD1 (5 bases). The CDR3 spans 11 residues. The germline V and J ends were trimmed by 3 bases and 11 bases, with 10 bases remaining between them. Germline V gene sequence: CDR1 MGHRA, CDR2 YSYEKL. CDR3 sequence reads: CASSHTGWAFF. In nucleotides, the CDR3 is TGCGCCAGCAGCCACACAGGATGGGCTTTCTTT.

This sequence joins TRBV12-3 or TRBV12-4 and TRBJ2-1; D possibly corresponds to TRBD1 (6 bases). The V and J ends lost 6 bases and 9 bases respectively, with 15 bases between them. The length of the CDR3 is 13 residues. The CDR3 DNA reads TGTGCCAGCAGCTTGGATGAGGGGGTTGAGCAGTTCTTC. Translating it yields CASSLDEGVEQFF.

This clone was seen a few times. The chain carries TRBV6-5 and TRBJ1-1, with 7 bases that match TRBD1. CDR3 size: 14 residues. Germline loops: CDR1 MNHEY, CDR2 SVGAGI. The trim removed 4 bases at V and 0 bases at J, leaving 2 bases unmatched. The CDR3, as DNA: TGTGCCAGCAGTTTTGGACAGGTGAACACTGAAGCTTTCTTT. It specifies CASSFGQVNTEAFF.

The chain recombines TRBV10-3 with TRBJ1-1; 8 nucleotides match TRBD1. Germline loops: CDR1 ENHRY, CDR2 SYGVKD. The CDR3 runs 14 residues. The V segment lost 4 bases and the J segment 1 base; nucleotides outside the gene matches: 2. Here the CDR3 reads CAISAGQGNTEAFF. The CDR3 DNA reads as TGTGCCATCAGTGCCGGACAGGGGAACACTGAAGCTTTCTTT.

This chain connects TRBV28 to TRBJ2-7; the D gene is possibly TRBD2 (5 bases). Trimming left V 3 bases short and J 4 bases short, with 10 bases between. The CDR3 totals 13 residues. Germline CDR1 MDHEN, CDR2 SYDVKM. The CDR3 protein is CASSFRLNYEQYF. As DNA, the CDR3 is TGTGCCAGCAGTTTCCGACTAAATTACGAGCAGTACTTC. Together with reference TRBV28 and TRBJ2-7, the CDR3 gives the full variable domain: DVKVTQSSRYLVKRTGEKVFLECVQDMDHENMFWYRQDPGLGLRLIYFSYDVKMKEKGDIPEGYSVSREKKERFSLILESASTNQTSMYLCASSFRLNYEQYFGPGTRLTVT.

The rearrangement uses TRBV5-6 and TRBJ2-1, with unresolved D. CDR3 size: 12 residues. From germline, CDR1 is SGHDT and CDR2 YYEEEE. V gave up 4 bases and J gave up 8 bases, with 10 bases separating them. CDR3 region: CASSDGWDEQFF. The CDR3 region has the DNA TGTGCCAGCAGCGACGGGTGGGATGAGCAGTTCTTC.

This clone occurred once. The J gene is TRBJ1-4, the V gene TRBV6-1, with no clear D. The germline V and J ends were trimmed by 1 base and 7 bases, with 10 bases remaining between them. The CDR3 sequence is 14 residues long. Germline V CDR1 and CDR2: MNHNS, SASEGT. In nucleotides, the CDR3 is TGTGCCAGCAGTGAAGTAATCGGCGGTGAAAAACTGTTTTTT. It yields the protein CASSEVIGGEKLFF.

This clone has only one observation. V gene TRBV11-2 combines with J gene TRBJ1-2; TRBD1 matches 8 bases. The CDR3 sequence is 14 residues long. From germline, CDR1 is SGHAT and CDR2 FQNNGV. V trimming: 6 bases; J trimming: 8 bases; junction bases outside the gene matches: 11. CDR3 DNA: TGTGCCAGCAGTTCCGGGACAGGACCTTTAGGCTACACCTTC. This codes for CASSSGTGPLGYTF.

This sequence joins TRBV7-9 and TRBJ1-2; no clear D gene. Germline values: CDR1 SEHNR, CDR2 FQNEAQ (reference sequence). V gave up 5 bases and J gave up 4 bases, with 17 bases separating them. The CDR3 spans 15 residues. As DNA, the CDR3 is TGTGCCAGCAGCCCCCAACACCGCGGGGTCTATGGCTACACCTTC. It yields the protein CASSPQHRGVYGYTF.

This chain joins TRBV6-6 and TRBJ2-7; perhaps TRBD1 as D (6 bases). CDR3 size: 14 residues. Germline V gene sequence: CDR1 MNHNY, CDR2 SVGAGI (reference sequence). The ends were cut back, 0 bases at V and 2 bases at J, with 8 bases in the middle. CDR3 sequence (DNA): TGTGCCAGCAGTTACTCGCAGGGGACCTACGAGCAGTACGTC. Its protein is CASSYSQGTYEQYV.

The chain joins TRBV6-6 to TRBJ1-5; TRBD1 is a possible D gene (5 bases). From germline, CDR1 is MNHNY and CDR2 SVGAGI (reference sequence). Trimming removed 8 bases from V and 0 bases from J, with 17 bases in between. CDR3 length: 16 residues. CDR3 DNA: TGTGCCAGCGGGATTGGGGGGGGATATAGCAATCAGCCCCAGCATTTT. It encodes CASGIGGGYSNQPQHF.

A single count supports this clone. This sequence joins TRBV30 and TRBJ2-7; a weak D match, TRBD1 (5 bases). V was cut by 2 bases and J by 0 bases, with 14 bases left in between. Looked up from germline, CDR1 is GTSNPN and CDR2 is SVGIG (reference sequence). The CDR3 has 15 residues. CDR3 loop: CAWSLGQGASYEQYF. The CDR3 DNA follows: TGTGCCTGGAGTTTGGGCCAAGGGGCCTCCTACGAGCAGTACTTC.